One sample yielded the 20 T cell receptor beta chains listed below, sequenced in a study of response to subunit inactivated influenza vaccine. MiXCR, applied by TCRdb to the RT-PCR reads, yields one record per CDR3 protein. The table records around 500,000 distinct CDR3 sequences, roughly 9.7% of them present only once. The sequenced sample was PBMCs from blood, obtained 40 to 50 days after vaccination. The receptors here all came from a man aged 50-60 years who received an inactivated influenza vaccine.

The chain carries TRBV29-1 and TRBJ2-7; 10 nucleotides align to TRBD1. The CDR3 loop spans 14 amino acids. Germline V gene data show CDR1 as SQVTM and CDR2 as ANQGSEA. With V trimmed by 8 bases and J by 4 bases, 11 bases remained unmatched. DNA for the CDR3: TGCAGCATTGTTAAGGGACAGGGGTCTTACGAGCAGTACTTC. Its translation is CSIVKGQGSYEQYF.

This clonotype has only a few counts. The chain couples TRBV20-1 to TRBJ1-2; D unclear. V was pared by 3 bases and J by 1 base, with 12 bases between. Germline V gene sequence: CDR1 DFQATT, CDR2 SNEGSKA (reference sequence). CDR3 length equals 14 residues. The CDR3 sequence: CSARRPGDNYGYTF. CDR3 nucleotide sequence: TGCAGTGCTAGGCGCCCCGGGGATAACTATGGCTACACCTTC.

This chain links TRBV7-2 with TRBJ2-7; 8 positions agree with TRBD1. J was trimmed by 3 bases and V by 7 bases; bases with no gene match: 5. Germline V gives CDR1 SGHTA, CDR2 FQGNSA. The CDR3 extends over 13 amino acids. CDR3 residues: CASTSTGGYEQYF. The CDR3 bases are TGTGCCAGCACCTCAACAGGGGGCTACGAGCAGTACTTC. Using reference TRBV7-2 and TRBJ2-7 for the parts outside the CDR3, the full variable domain is GAGVSQSPSNKVTEKGKDVELRCDPISGHTALYWYRQSLGQGLEFLIYFQGNSAPDKSGLPSDRFSAERTGGSVSTLTIQRTQQEDSAVYLCASTSTGGYEQYFGPGTRLTVT.

This clonotype was observed a handful of times. The chain recombines TRBV6-1 with TRBJ1-2; D call uncertain. The germline V gene encodes CDR1 MNHNS and CDR2 SASEGT. Trimming took off 2 bases at V and 4 bases at J, with 14 bases between the two ends. The CDR3 is made up of 15 amino acids. As DNA, the CDR3 is TGTGCCAGCAGTGAAAATGGAGGCCAGCTCTATGGCTACACCTTC. This gives the protein CASSENGGQLYGYTF.

This clonotype has just a few counts. The CDR3 DNA follows: TGCGCCAGCAGCCAAGTACGGGTTAGTGGGCCCCACGAGCAGTACTTC. As protein: CASSQVRVSGPHEQYF. This chain links TRBV4-1 with TRBJ2-7; D is unresolved. CDR1 is MGHRA, CDR2 YSYEKL, per germline. The CDR3 has 16 amino acids. V dropped 1 base and J dropped 5 bases, with 18 bases sitting between them.

This clonotype was recorded a few times. DNA for the CDR3: TGTGCCAGCAGTTACTTCTCGGACGGATCCTACGAGCAGTACTTC. It encodes CASSYFSDGSYEQYF. The gene calls are TRBV6-2 or TRBV6-3 and TRBJ2-7, with unresolved D. Deletions cut 1 base from V and 1 base from J, with 11 bases between. The CDR3 has 15 residues. Germline CDR1 and CDR2: MNHEY and SVGEGT.

In this sample, this clonotype turned up a few times. The rearrangement joins TRBV20-1 to TRBJ2-7, with no clear D. V lost 0 bases, J lost 3 bases, and 12 bases lay in between. Germline V gene lookup returns CDR1 DFQATT and CDR2 SNEGSKA (reference sequence). The CDR3 extends over 14 amino acids. CDR3 protein: CSARDPQQSYEQYF. The CDR3 DNA reads as TGCAGTGCTAGAGATCCCCAACAGAGCTACGAGCAGTACTTC.

V usage is TRBV20-1 and J usage is TRBJ2-1; D perhaps matches TRBD2 (6 bases). The V end was cut by 5 bases, the J end by 5 bases, with 16 bases between. The CDR3 is 14 residues long. Germline assignment: CDR1 DFQATT and CDR2 SNEGSKA (reference sequence). The CDR3 here is CSAWASGVNNEQFF. Written as DNA, the CDR3 is TGCAGTGCTTGGGCCTCGGGGGTTAACAATGAGCAGTTCTTC.

The V call is TRBV27, the J call TRBJ2-1, with TRBD2 matching over 7 bases. The ends lost 2 bases at V and 7 bases at J; junction bases unmatched: 8. The germline V gene encodes CDR1 MNHEY and CDR2 SMNVEV (reference sequence). The CDR3 runs 15 residues. The CDR3 DNA reads as TGTGCCAGCAGTTTAGTGGCGGGAGTTTTAAATGAGCAGTTCTTC. Its translation is CASSLVAGVLNEQFF.

J is TRBJ2-6 and V is TRBV4-1, with a possible D match to TRBD1 (6 bases). CDR3 size: 18 residues. The V end lost 1 base, the J end lost 4 bases, and 17 bases lay between the germline ends. The germline V gene encodes CDR1 MGHRA and CDR2 YSYEKL. The CDR3 DNA follows: TGCGCCAGCAGCCAAGTTCAGGGGTACTTTTCCGGGGCCAACGTCCTGACTTTC. Translating gives CASSQVQGYFSGANVLTF.

This clonotype was seen a handful of times. The chain employs TRBV20-1 and TRBJ2-3, with D uncertain. With 4 bases removed from V and 4 bases from J, the gap between germline ends came to 15 bases. The CDR3 spans 14 residues. Germline-derived CDR1 and CDR2 are DFQATT and SNEGSKA (reference sequence). This CDR3 reads CSAKVLRNADTQYF. The CDR3 bases are TGCAGTGCTAAGGTCCTAAGAAACGCAGATACGCAGTATTTT.

This chain connects TRBV7-9 to TRBJ2-1; D is unresolved. Deletions cut 5 bases from V and 2 bases from J, with 10 bases between. CDR1 and CDR2 (germline): SEHNR, FQNEAQ (reference sequence). This CDR3 contains 14 residues. Written as DNA, the CDR3 is TGTGCCAGCAGCGTTCGAGCAACCTACAATGAGCAGTTCTTC. The encoded protein is CASSVRATYNEQFF.

This clonotype was recorded many times. The CDR3 bases are TGTGCCAGCAGTTTGAGCGCTTATCAGCCCCAGCATTTT. Amino acids: CASSLSAYQPQHF. The chain combines TRBV12-3 or TRBV12-4 with TRBJ1-5; no clear D. The CDR3 has 13 residues. Trimming pared 3 bases from V and 5 bases from J, leaving 8 bases between.

V is TRBV28 and J is TRBJ2-1; 13 bases line up with TRBD2. The CDR3 length is 22 residues. CDR1 is MDHEN and CDR2 is SYDVKM in the germline V gene. V lost 3 bases to trimming and J lost 0 bases; unmatched junction nucleotides: 17. In DNA form, the CDR3 reads TGTGCCAGCAGTTTCCCAACCCAAGGACTAGCGGGGGTACCGAGCTCCTACAATGAGCAGTTCTTC. Translated, it gives CASSFPTQGLAGVPSSYNEQFF.

CDR3 in DNA: TGTGCCAGCAGATCGACAGGGGACGGGCCCCAGCATTTT. It codes for CASRSTGDGPQHF. The rearrangement joins TRBV6-2 or TRBV6-3 to TRBJ1-5; 8 bases are shared with TRBD1. CDR1 is MNHEY, CDR2 SVGEGT, per germline. CDR3 length equals 13 residues. Trimming at V came to 6 bases and at J to 9 bases, leaving 7 bases not matched to a gene.

This clonotype was seen at least ten times. V and J are TRBV4-2 and TRBJ1-2; D unclear. Germline loops: CDR1 LGHNA, CDR2 YNFKEQ. The CDR3 spans 15 residues. Deletions cut 0 bases from V and 0 bases from J, with 8 bases between. As DNA, the CDR3 is TGTGCCAGCAGCCAAGAAGGCCAGTCTAACTATGGCTACACCTTC. It is translated as CASSQEGQSNYGYTF.

In its sample, this clonotype was seen many times. The chain links TRBV6-2 or TRBV6-3 to TRBJ1-3; D is undetermined. V was clipped by 6 bases and J by 0 bases, with 9 bases between them. Germline assignment: CDR1 MNHEY and CDR2 SVGEGT. CDR3 length: 14 amino acids. The CDR3 region has the DNA TGTGCCAGCAGACCGAAGAGCTCTGGAAACACCATATATTTT. Amino acids: CASRPKSSGNTIYF.

The CDR3 loop reads CASSKIPLPGSDEQYF. The DNA of the CDR3 is TGTGCCAGCAGCAAAATTCCCCTACCGGGCTCGGACGAGCAGTACTTC. The V and J genes are TRBV6-2 or TRBV6-3 and TRBJ2-7; D ambiguous. The CDR3 extends over 16 amino acids. V lost 6 bases and J lost 5, with 23 bases in between. Germline loops: CDR1 MNHEY, CDR2 SVGEGT.

The CDR3 spells CASSHEYPGHSTDTQYF. The CDR3 DNA sequence: TGCGCCAGCAGCCATGAATATCCGGGACACAGCACAGATACGCAGTATTTT. This chain connects TRBV4-3 to TRBJ2-3, with a tentative D call TRBD1 (6 bases). The V and J ends lost 3 bases and 0 bases respectively, with 16 bases between them. CDR3 length: 17 residues. CDR1 and CDR2 from the germline V gene are LGHNA and YSLEER.

The chain uses TRBV6-2 or TRBV6-3 and TRBJ2-1, with a possible D match to TRBD2 (6 bases). V lost 6 bases, J lost 5 bases, and 17 bases lay in between. Germline V gives CDR1 MNHEY, CDR2 SVGEGT. There are 15 residues in the CDR3. In DNA, the CDR3 is TGTGCCAGCAGCCCCGGGGATCGGAGGGACAATGAGCAGTTCTTC. Its translation is CASSPGDRRDNEQFF.